Presented here are 3 T cell receptor beta chains from one specimen sequenced in a study of a mutant IDH1 vaccine in newly diagnosed glioma. No antigen is known for these receptors. This sample's time point: week 47, end of study. The vaccine gave 300 ug of a 20-mer mutant IDH1 peptide subcutaneously per dose. TCRdb's copy holds only in-frame clones and misses some; the assay was immunoSEQ multiplex PCR. This table has about 56,000 clones, about 79% appearing once. The sequencing here drew on PBMCs, taken from a glioma patient whose treatment included an IDH1 peptide vaccine. Source of these receptors: a man aged 50 or older with glioma.

The chain uses TRBV9 and TRBJ1-1; unclear D gene. Germline values: CDR1 SGDLS, CDR2 YYNGEE. Trimming took 4 bases from V and 4 from J, leaving 14 bases between them. CDR3 size: 14 residues. The CDR3 spells CASSRRLVSTEAFF. CDR3 nucleotide sequence: TGTGCCAGCAGCCGTCGTCTCGTGTCCACTGAAGCTTTCTTT.

This chain links TRBV4-2 with TRBJ1-4; 9 nucleotides align to TRBD1. Germline values: CDR1 LGHNA, CDR2 YNFKEQ. The ends lost 1 base at V and 7 bases at J; junction bases unmatched: 4. This CDR3 is built from 15 residues. The CDR3, as DNA: TGTGCCAGCAGCCAAGGTGACAGGGGGTCTGAAAAACTGTTTTTT. The encoded protein is CASSQGDRGSEKLFF.

The rearrangement links TRBV9 to TRBJ2-7; maybe TRBD1 (6 bases). This CDR3 comprises 15 residues. The germline V gene encodes CDR1 SGDLS and CDR2 YYNGEE. V lost 1 base, J lost 4 bases, and 15 bases lay in between. CDR3 sequence: CASSVSGVVGYEQYF. The CDR3 nucleotides read TGTGCCAGCAGCGTATCAGGGGTAGTGGGATACGAGCAGTACTTC.